Below, 24 T cell receptor beta chains from the same sample are listed, as sequenced in a study of T cell repertoires in cytomegalovirus infection. From the reads, TCRdb called clonotypes with MiXCR, one entry per CDR3 protein. The sample contains around 740,000 distinct CDR3 sequences, approximately 34% of which appear only once. Sequenced: PBMCs. The receptors here all came from a human donor in good health (CMV status not recorded). Some clones in this sample may be carry-over from other donors' samples.

This clonotype was observed a single time. The junction and the germline gene differ at one end; a read error may be behind it. The DNA of the CDR3 is TGTGCCAGCAGCTTAGGAACACGCTATAGCAATCAGCCCCAGCATTTC. The encoded protein is CASSLGTRYSNQPQHF. The V and J genes are TRBV7-2 and TRBJ1-5; D uncertain. The CDR3 length is 16 residues. Germline CDR1 and CDR2: SGHTA and FQGNSA.

This clonotype was found a few times. The V call is TRBV12-3 or TRBV12-4, the J call TRBJ2-1; D may be TRBD2 (7 bases). The V end was cut by 6 bases, the J end by 8 bases, with 23 bases between. This CDR3 spans 16 amino acids. DNA for the CDR3: TGTGCCAGCAGATCCACGTATGGGGGAGGGGGTTATGAGCAGTTCTTC. Translated: CASRSTYGGGGYEQFF.

This clonotype appeared many times. V and J are TRBV7-2 and TRBJ1-1; D is undetermined. CDR3 length: 10 amino acids. CDR1 is SGHTA and CDR2 is FQGNSA in the germline V gene. V lost 10 bases to trimming and J lost 4 bases, with 7 bases between them. The CDR3 is CAILGTEAFF. CDR3 coding DNA: TGTGCCATTCTAGGCACTGAAGCTTTCTTT.

V and J are TRBV28 and TRBJ2-1; D unclear. V lost 7 bases, J lost 12 bases, and 16 bases lay in between. This CDR3 region has 12 residues. Germline lookup yields CDR1 MDHEN and CDR2 SYDVKM. The DNA for the CDR3 is TGTGCCAGCACCACTGTAGGGCCGGGGCAGTTCTTC. Protein: CASTTVGPGQFF.

This clonotype was counted a few times. V and J are TRBV28 and TRBJ1-1; weak D call: TRBD1 (5 bases). This CDR3 region has 17 residues. Germline-derived CDR1 and CDR2 are MDHEN and SYDVKM. The V end lost 2 bases, the J end lost 1 base, and 17 bases lay between the germline ends. CDR3 bases: TGTGCCAGCAGTTTAGGGACTTCAGGGTTGGGGAACACTGAAGCTTTCTTT. Translation: CASSLGTSGLGNTEAFF.

For this clonotype: At one of its ends the junction is not consistent with the germline gene, which may arise from a read error. This chain uses TRBV6-1 with TRBJ1-1; no reliable D call. The CDR3 sequence is 14 residues long. Germline loops: CDR1 MNHNS, CDR2 SASEGT. The CDR3 DNA sequence: TGTGCCAGCAGTAGCGACGGTCGCTACGCTGAATCTTTCTTT. Encoded protein: CASSSDGRYAESFF.

The chain combines TRBV6-1 with TRBJ2-7, with 10 bases aligning to TRBD2. Unmatched junction bases numbered 4, after V lost 8 bases and J lost 3 bases. CDR3 size: 13 residues. The germline V gene has CDR1 MNHNS and CDR2 SASEGT. The CDR3 DNA is TGTGCCAGCCGGACTAGCGGTGTCTACGAGCAGTACTTC. Its translation: CASRTSGVYEQYF.

The chain combines TRBV15 with TRBJ1-3; D call uncertain. Trimming removed 0 bases at V and 2 bases at J, with 5 bases between. The CDR3 contains 14 residues. Germline CDR1 LNHNV, CDR2 YYDKDF (reference sequence). CDR3 region: CATSREGAGNTIYF. The CDR3, as DNA: TGTGCCACCAGCAGAGAGGGAGCTGGAAACACCATATATTTT.

This clonotype was picked up many times. The rearrangement joins TRBV7-2 to TRBJ2-1, with D perhaps TRBD2 (6 bases). Trimming removed 5 bases from V and 11 bases from J, with 19 bases in between. CDR1 is SGHTA and CDR2 is FQGNSA in the germline V gene. The CDR3 contains 14 residues. CDR3 nucleotide sequence: TGTGCCAGCAGCCCGGGACTTATAGACATCAAGCAGTTCTTC. This translates into CASSPGLIDIKQFF.

The CDR3 region is CASSPGTGSSGAYF. In DNA, the CDR3 is TGTGCCAGCAGCCCCGGGACAGGGTCTTCGGGTGCGTACTTC. The chain joins TRBV28 to TRBJ2-7; 9 nucleotides agree with TRBD1. V was pared by 6 bases and J by 12 bases, with 15 bases of the junction left unmatched. Germline-derived CDR1 and CDR2 are MDHEN and SYDVKM. The CDR3 has 14 residues.

V usage is TRBV7-6 and J usage is TRBJ2-3; D perhaps matches TRBD1 (6 bases). Per germline, CDR1 SGHVS and CDR2 FNYEAQ. The V and J ends lost 0 bases and 5 bases respectively, with 15 bases between them. The CDR3 length is 16 residues. CDR3 region: CASSLAQGLAGDTQYF. For the CDR3, the DNA is TGTGCCAGCAGCTTAGCACAGGGATTGGCAGGAGATACGCAGTATTTT.

V usage is TRBV20-1 and J usage is TRBJ2-1; possible D gene TRBD1, 6 bases. This CDR3 is built from 12 residues. Germline V gives CDR1 DFQATT, CDR2 SNEGSKA (reference sequence). V was shortened by 3 bases and J by 12 bases, with 15 bases between the two germline ends. The CDR3 sequence: CSASKQGFGQFF. In DNA form, the CDR3 reads TGCAGTGCTAGCAAGCAGGGGTTCGGGCAGTTCTTC.

This clonotype has only a few counts. The rearrangement joins TRBV19 to TRBJ2-1; 12 bases fit TRBD2. The CDR3 is 16 residues long. V lost 4 bases, J lost 5 bases, and 6 bases stayed unmatched. CDR1 LNHDA and CDR2 SQIVND come from the germline V gene (reference sequence). DNA of the CDR3: TGTGCCAGTAGTAATAGGCTAGCGGGGGGGGACAATGAGCAGTTCTTC. Translation: CASSNRLAGGDNEQFF.

This clonotype was detected only a few times. The genes are TRBV28 and TRBJ2-7; D possibly corresponds to TRBD2 (5 bases). V was trimmed by 3 bases and J by 6 bases, leaving 24 bases between them. Per germline, CDR1 MDHEN and CDR2 SYDVKM. CDR3 length equals 17 residues. CDR3 coding DNA: TGTGCCAGCAGTTTTCGGATCAGGAGGAAAGGTTTTGGCGAGCAGTACTTC. Its translation is CASSFRIRRKGFGEQYF.

CDR3 residues: CASKLAGGTDTQYF. The CDR3 DNA follows: TGTGCCAGCAAACTAGCGGGAGGGACAGATACGCAGTATTTT. The gene calls are TRBV28 and TRBJ2-3; TRBD2 aligns across 13 bases. Trimming took 7 bases from V and 3 from J; bases not matched to a gene: 1. The CDR3 loop spans 14 amino acids. Germline V gene sequence: CDR1 MDHEN, CDR2 SYDVKM.

This clonotype has a handful of counts. The chain has TRBV6-5 and TRBJ2-1, with TRBD2 matching over 11 bases. The CDR3 extends over 15 amino acids. Per germline, CDR1 MNHEY and CDR2 SVGAGI. V was pared by 4 bases and J by 6 bases, with 5 bases of the junction left unmatched. The CDR3 bases are TGTGCCAGCAGTTCCGTAGCGGGAGGGATCAATGAGCAGTTCTTC. Its translation is CASSSVAGGINEQFF.

This clonotype occurred a few times. The genes are TRBV28 and TRBJ2-7, with D tentatively TRBD2 (5 bases). There are 14 residues in the CDR3. V dropped 8 bases and J dropped 2 bases, with 16 bases sitting between them. The germline V gene has CDR1 MDHEN and CDR2 SYDVKM. The DNA of the CDR3 is TGTGCCAGCGGCCCGACTATCGCCACCTACGAGCAGTACTTC. Translating gives CASGPTIATYEQYF.

The V gene is TRBV12-3 or TRBV12-4, the J gene TRBJ2-1, with 9 bases identical to TRBD2. The CDR3 extends over 16 amino acids. J gave up 4 bases and V 5 bases, and 9 bases lay outside the gene matches. The CDR3 DNA follows: TGTGCCAGCAGTGGTAGCGGGAGTGGGGTGTACAATGAGCAGTTCTTC. Its protein is CASSGSGSGVYNEQFF.

The genes are TRBV27 and TRBJ2-7; tentative D call: TRBD1 (6 bases). V was shortened by 6 bases and J by 0 bases, with 18 bases between the two germline ends. CDR1 MNHEY and CDR2 SMNVEV come from the germline V gene (reference sequence). The CDR3 has 16 residues. The chain's CDR3 is CASSKRNTGSSYEQYF. The CDR3 DNA reads as TGTGCCAGCAGCAAGCGAAACACAGGGAGCTCCTACGAGCAGTACTTC.

The J gene is TRBJ2-1, the V gene TRBV10-3; D remains unclear. The CDR3 length is 11 residues. V shed 6 bases and J shed 8 bases, with 8 bases lying between them. Germline V gene sequence: CDR1 ENHRY, CDR2 SYGVKD. The CDR3 DNA reads TGTGCCATCAGGGGAAAGGATGAGCAGTTCTTC. Protein product: CAIRGKDEQFF.

The gene calls are TRBV19 and TRBJ2-3; D may be TRBD1 (6 bases). The CDR3 extends over 15 amino acids. CDR1 and CDR2 (germline): LNHDA, SQIVND (reference sequence). Trimming left V 4 bases short and J 2 bases short, with 13 bases between. The DNA of the CDR3 is TGTGCCAGTAGTACGACGACAGGACCCACAGATACGCAGTATTTT. It codes for CASSTTTGPTDTQYF.

This chain uses TRBV7-9 with TRBJ1-6, with D tentatively TRBD1 (5 bases). The CDR3 is 14 amino acids. V shed 7 bases and J shed 10 bases, with 17 bases lying between them. Germline V CDR1 and CDR2: SEHNR, FQNEAQ (reference sequence). This chain's CDR3 is CASTPEGWDSPLHF. Written as DNA, the CDR3 is TGTGCCAGCACCCCGGAGGGCTGGGACTCACCCCTCCACTTT.

The J gene is TRBJ1-1, the V gene TRBV11-3; D gene ambiguous. This CDR3 has 12 residues. Trimming took off 3 bases at V and 6 bases at J, with 8 bases between the two ends. Germline CDR1 is SGHNT and CDR2 is YENEEA. CDR3: CASSFIIPEAFF. The DNA for the CDR3 is TGTGCCAGCAGCTTTATAATACCTGAAGCTTTCTTT.

This clonotype has just a few counts. The chain joins TRBV28 to TRBJ1-2, with a weak D call TRBD1 (5 bases). CDR1 and CDR2 (germline): MDHEN, SYDVKM. V lost 6 bases and J 4 bases, leaving 12 bases between the germline ends. The CDR3 is 13 residues long. The CDR3, as DNA: TGTGCCAGCAGGACCCCTGGGGCCTATGGCTACACCTTC. Amino acid sequence: CASRTPGAYGYTF.